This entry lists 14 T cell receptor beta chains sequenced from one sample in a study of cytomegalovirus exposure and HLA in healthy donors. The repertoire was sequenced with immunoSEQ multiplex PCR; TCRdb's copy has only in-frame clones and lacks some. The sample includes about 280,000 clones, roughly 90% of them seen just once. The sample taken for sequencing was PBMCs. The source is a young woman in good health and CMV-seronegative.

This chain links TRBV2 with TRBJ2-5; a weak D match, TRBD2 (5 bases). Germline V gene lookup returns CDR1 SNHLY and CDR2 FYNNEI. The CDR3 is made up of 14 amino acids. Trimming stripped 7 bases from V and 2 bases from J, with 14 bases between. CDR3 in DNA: TGTGCCAGCAATCGGCGGGCGACACAAGAGACCCAGTACTTC. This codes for CASNRRATQETQYF.

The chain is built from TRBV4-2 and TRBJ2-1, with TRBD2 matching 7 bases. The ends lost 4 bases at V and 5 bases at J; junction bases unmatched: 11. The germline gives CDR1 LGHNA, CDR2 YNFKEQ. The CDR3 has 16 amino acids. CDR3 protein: CASSRSGASTNNEQFF. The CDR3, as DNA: TGTGCCAGCAGCCGCAGCGGGGCGAGCACAAACAATGAGCAGTTCTTC.

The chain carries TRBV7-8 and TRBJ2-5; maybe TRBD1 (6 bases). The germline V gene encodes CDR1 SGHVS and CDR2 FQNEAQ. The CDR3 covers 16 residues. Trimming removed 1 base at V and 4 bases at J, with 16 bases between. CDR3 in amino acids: CASSLDRARGRETQYF. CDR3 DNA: TGTGCCAGCAGCTTAGACAGGGCTAGAGGTAGAGAGACCCAGTACTTC.

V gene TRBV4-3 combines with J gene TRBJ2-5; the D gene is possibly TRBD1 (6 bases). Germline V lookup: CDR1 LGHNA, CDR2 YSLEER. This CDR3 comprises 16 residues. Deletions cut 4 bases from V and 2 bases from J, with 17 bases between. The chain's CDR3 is CASSRSPRGPQETQYF. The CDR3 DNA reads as TGCGCCAGCAGCCGGAGCCCCAGGGGACCGCAAGAGACCCAGTACTTC.

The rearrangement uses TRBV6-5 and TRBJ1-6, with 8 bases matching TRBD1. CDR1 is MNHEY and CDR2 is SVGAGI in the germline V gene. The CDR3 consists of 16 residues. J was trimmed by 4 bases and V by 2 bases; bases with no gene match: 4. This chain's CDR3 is CASSYVGQGYNSPLHF. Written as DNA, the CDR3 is TGTGCCAGCAGTTACGTTGGACAGGGATATAATTCACCCCTCCACTTT.

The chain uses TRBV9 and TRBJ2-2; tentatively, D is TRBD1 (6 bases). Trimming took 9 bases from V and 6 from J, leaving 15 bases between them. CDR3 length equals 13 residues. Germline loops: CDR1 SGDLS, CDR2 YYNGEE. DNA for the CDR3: TGTGCCACTGAGGGGGTGGTGGCCGGGGAGCTGTTTTTT. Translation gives CATEGVVAGELFF.

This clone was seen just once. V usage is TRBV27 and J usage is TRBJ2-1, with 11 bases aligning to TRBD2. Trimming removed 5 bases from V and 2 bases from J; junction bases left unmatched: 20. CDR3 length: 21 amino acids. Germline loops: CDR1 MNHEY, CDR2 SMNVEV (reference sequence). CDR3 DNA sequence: TGTGCCAGCAGTCCCCGGCCCCATAGCGGGAGGGGGATAGGGACCTACAATGAGCAGTTCTTC. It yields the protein CASSPRPHSGRGIGTYNEQFF.

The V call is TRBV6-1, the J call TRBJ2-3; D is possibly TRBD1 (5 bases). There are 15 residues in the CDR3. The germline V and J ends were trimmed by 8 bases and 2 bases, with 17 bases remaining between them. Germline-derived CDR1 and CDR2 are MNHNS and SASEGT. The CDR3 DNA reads TGTGCCAGCGGCCCAGGGATATATCACACAGATACGCAGTATTTT. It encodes CASGPGIYHTDTQYF.

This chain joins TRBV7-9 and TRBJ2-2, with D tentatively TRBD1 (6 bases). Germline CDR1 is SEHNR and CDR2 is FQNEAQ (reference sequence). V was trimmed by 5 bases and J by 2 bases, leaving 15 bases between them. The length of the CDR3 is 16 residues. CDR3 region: CASSGRGGRNTGELFF. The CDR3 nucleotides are TGTGCCAGCAGCGGCCGAGGGGGACGAAACACCGGGGAGCTGTTTTTT.

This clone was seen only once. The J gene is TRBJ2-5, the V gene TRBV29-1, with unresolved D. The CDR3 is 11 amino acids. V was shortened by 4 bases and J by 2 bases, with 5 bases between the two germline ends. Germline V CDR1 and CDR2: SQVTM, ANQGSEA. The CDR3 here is CSVALQETQYF. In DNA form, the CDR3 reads TGCAGCGTTGCCCTGCAAGAGACCCAGTACTTC.

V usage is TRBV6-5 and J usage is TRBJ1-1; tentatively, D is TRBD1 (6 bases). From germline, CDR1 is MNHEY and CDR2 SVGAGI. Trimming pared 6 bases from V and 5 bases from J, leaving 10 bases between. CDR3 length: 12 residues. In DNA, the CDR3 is TGTGCCAGCAGAGAGGGGGGGACTGAAGCTTTCTTT. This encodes CASREGGTEAFF.

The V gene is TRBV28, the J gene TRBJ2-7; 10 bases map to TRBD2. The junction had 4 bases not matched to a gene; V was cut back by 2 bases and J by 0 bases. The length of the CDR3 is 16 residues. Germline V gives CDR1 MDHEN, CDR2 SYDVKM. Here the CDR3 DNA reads TGTGCCAGCAGTTTAGTAGCTAGCGGGAGCTCCTACGAGCAGTACTTC. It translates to CASSLVASGSSYEQYF.

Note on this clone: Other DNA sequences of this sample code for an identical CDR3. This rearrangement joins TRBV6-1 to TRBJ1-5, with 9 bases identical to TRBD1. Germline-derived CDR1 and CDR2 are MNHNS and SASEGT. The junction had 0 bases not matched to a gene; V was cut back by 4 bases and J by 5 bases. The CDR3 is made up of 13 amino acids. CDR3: CASSGQGDQPQHF. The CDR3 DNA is TGTGCCAGCAGTGGACAGGGGGATCAGCCCCAGCATTTT.

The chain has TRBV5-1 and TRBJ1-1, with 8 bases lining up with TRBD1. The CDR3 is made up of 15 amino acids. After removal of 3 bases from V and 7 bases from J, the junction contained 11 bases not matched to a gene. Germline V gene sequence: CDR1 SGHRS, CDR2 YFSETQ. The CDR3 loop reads CASSSGGQATNEAFF. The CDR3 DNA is TGCGCCAGCAGCTCCGGGGGACAGGCGACTAATGAAGCTTTCTTT.